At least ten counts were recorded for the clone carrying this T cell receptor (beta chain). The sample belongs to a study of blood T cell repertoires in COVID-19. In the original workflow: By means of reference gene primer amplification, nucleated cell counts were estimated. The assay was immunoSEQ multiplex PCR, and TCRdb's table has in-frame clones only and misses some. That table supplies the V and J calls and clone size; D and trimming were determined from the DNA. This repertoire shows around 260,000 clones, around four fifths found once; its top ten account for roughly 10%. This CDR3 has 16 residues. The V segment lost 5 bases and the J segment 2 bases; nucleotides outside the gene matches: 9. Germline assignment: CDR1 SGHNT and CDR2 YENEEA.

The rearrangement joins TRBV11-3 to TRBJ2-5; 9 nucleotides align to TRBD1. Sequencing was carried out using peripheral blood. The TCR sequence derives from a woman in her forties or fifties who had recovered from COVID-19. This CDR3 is CASSQGQGVGQETQYF. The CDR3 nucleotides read TGTGCCAGCAGCCAGGGACAGGGAGTAGGACAAGAGACCCAGTACTTC.